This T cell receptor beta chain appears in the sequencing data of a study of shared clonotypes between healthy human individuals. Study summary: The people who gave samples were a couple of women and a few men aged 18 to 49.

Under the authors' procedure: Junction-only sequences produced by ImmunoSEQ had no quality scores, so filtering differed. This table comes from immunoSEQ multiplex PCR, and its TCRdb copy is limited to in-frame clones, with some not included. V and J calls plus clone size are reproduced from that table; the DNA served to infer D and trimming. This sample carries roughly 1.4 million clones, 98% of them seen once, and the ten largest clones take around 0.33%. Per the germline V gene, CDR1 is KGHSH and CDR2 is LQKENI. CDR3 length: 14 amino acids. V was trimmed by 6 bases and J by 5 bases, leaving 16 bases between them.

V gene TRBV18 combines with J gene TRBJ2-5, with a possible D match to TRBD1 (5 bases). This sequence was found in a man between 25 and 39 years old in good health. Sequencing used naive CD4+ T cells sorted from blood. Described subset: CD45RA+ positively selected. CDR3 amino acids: CASSITQGGETQYF. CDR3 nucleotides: TGTGCCAGCTCGATCACTCAGGGTGGTGAGACCCAGTACTTC.